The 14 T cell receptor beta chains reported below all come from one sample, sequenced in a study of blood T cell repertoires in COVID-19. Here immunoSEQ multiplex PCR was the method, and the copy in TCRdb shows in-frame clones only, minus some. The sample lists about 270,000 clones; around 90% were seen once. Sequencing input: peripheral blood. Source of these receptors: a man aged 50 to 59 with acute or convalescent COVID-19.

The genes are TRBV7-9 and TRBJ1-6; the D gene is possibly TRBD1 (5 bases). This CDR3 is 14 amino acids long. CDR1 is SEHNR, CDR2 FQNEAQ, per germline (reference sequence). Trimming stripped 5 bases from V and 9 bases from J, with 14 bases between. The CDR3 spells CASSPVREVSPLHF. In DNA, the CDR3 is TGTGCCAGCAGCCCCGTCAGGGAAGTTTCACCCCTCCACTTT. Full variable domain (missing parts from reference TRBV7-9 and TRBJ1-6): DTGVSQNPRHKITKRGQNVTFRCDPISEHNRLYWYRQTLGQGPEFLTYFQNEAQLEKSRLLSDRFSAERPKGSFSTLEIQRTEQGDSAMYLCASSPVREVSPLHFGNGTRLTVT.

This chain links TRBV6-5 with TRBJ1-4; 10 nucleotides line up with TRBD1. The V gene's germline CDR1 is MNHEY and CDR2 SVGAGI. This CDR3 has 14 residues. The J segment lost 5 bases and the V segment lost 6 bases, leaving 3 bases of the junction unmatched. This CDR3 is CASRTGQGNEKLFF. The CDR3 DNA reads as TGTGCCAGCAGGACGGGACAGGGGAATGAAAAACTGTTTTTT.

In DNA form, the CDR3 reads TGTGCCAGCAGCTCACGACTAGTGACCTACAATGAGCAGTTCTTC. Protein product: CASSSRLVTYNEQFF. This chain links TRBV9 with TRBJ2-1, with a possible D match to TRBD2 (6 bases). V lost 4 bases and J 2 bases, leaving 13 bases between the germline ends. The germline V gene encodes CDR1 SGDLS and CDR2 YYNGEE. The CDR3 consists of 15 residues. The full variable domain, its missing parts supplied by reference TRBV9 and TRBJ2-1, is DSGVTQTPKHLITATGQRVTLRCSPRSGDLSVYWYQQSLDQGLQFLIQYYNGEERAKGNILERFSAQQFPDLHSELNLSSLELGDSALYFCASSSRLVTYNEQFFGPGTRLTVL.

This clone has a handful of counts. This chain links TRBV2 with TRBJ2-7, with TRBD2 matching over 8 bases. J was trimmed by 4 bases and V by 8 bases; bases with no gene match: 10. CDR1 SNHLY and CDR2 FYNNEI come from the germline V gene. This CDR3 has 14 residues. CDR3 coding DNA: TGTGCCAGCCGGGAAGGCGGGGGGTGGTACGAGCAGTACTTC. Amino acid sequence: CASREGGGWYEQYF.

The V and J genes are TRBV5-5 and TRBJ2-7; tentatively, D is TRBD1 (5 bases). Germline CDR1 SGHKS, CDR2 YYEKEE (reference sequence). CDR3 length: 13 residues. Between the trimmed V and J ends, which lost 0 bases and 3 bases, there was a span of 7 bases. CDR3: CASSLEGNYEQYF. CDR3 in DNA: TGTGCCAGCAGCTTGGAGGGGAACTACGAGCAGTACTTC.

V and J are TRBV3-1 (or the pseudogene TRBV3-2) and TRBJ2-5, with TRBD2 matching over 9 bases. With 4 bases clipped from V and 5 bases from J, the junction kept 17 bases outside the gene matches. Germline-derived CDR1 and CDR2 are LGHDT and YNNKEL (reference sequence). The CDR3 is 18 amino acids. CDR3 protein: CASSLPAGLAGTGETQYF. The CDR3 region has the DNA TGTGCCAGCAGCCTCCCCGCGGGGCTAGCGGGGACGGGGGAGACCCAGTACTTC.

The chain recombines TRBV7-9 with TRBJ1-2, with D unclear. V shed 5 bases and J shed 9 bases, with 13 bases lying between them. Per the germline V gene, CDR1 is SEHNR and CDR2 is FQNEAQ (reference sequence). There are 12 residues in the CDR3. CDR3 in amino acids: CASSPLGRSYTF. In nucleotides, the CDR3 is TGTGCCAGCAGCCCGTTGGGCAGAAGCTACACCTTC.

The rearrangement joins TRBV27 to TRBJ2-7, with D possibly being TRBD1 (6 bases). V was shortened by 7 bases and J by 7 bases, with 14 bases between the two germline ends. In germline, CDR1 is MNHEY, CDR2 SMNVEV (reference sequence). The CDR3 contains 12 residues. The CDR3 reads CASKTGSREQYF. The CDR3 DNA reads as TGTGCCAGCAAGACAGGCTCCCGGGAGCAGTACTTC.

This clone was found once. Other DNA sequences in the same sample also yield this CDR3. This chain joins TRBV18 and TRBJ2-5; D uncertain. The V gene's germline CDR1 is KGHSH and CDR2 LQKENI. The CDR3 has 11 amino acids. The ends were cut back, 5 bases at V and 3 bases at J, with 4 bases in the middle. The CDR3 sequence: CASSTEETQYF. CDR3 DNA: TGTGCCAGCTCAACAGAAGAGACCCAGTACTTC.

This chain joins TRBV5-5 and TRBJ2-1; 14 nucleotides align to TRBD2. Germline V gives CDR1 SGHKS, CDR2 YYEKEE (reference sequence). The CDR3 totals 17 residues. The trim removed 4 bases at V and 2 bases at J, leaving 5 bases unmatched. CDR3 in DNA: TGTGCCAGCAGCAGGGGGACTAGCGGGGGAACCTACAATGAGCAGTTCTTC. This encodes CASSRGTSGGTYNEQFF.

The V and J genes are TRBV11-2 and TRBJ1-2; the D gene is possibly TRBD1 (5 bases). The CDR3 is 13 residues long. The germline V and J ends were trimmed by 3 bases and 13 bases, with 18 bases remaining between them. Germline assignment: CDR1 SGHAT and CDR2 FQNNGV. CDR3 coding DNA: TGTGCCAGCAGCTTCCGGGGGTCGGTGGAGGGCACCTTC. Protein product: CASSFRGSVEGTF.

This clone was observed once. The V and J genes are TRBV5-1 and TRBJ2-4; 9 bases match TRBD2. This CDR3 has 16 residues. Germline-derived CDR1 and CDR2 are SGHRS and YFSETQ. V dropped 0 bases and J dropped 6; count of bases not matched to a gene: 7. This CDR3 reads CASSLAGGTSRNIQYF. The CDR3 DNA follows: TGCGCCAGCAGCTTGGCTGGGGGGACTAGCCGAAACATTCAGTACTTC.

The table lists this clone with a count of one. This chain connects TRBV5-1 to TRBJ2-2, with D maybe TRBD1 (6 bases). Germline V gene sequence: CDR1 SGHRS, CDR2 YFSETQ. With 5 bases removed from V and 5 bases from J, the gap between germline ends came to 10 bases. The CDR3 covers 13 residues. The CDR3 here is CASRAGETGELFF. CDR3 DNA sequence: TGCGCCAGCAGGGCAGGGGAAACCGGGGAGCTGTTTTTT.

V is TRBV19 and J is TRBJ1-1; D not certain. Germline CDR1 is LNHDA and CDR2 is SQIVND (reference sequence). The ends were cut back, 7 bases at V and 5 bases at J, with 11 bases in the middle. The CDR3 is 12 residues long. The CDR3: CASTWEGTEAFF. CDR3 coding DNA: TGTGCCAGTACGTGGGAGGGAACTGAAGCTTTCTTT.